Each of the 25 T cell receptor beta chains below was sequenced from the same sample in a study of T cell responses to AZD1222 COVID-19 vaccine. The method was immunoSEQ multiplex PCR; TCRdb's version includes in-frame clones alone and lacks a portion of them. The sample has approximately 120,000 clones, roughly nine tenths seen once. Sequencing was performed on peripheral blood, taken 28 days after the second AZD1222 dose. The receptor set was obtained from an adult who received the AZD1222 COVID-19 vaccine.

The chain couples TRBV7-9 to TRBJ1-1; no clear D gene. V lost 5 bases to trimming and J lost 7 bases, with 14 bases between them. The CDR3 consists of 13 residues. The germline gives CDR1 SEHNR, CDR2 FQNEAQ (reference sequence). CDR3 coding DNA: TGTGCCAGCAGCATCGAAGAGGGCCGTGAAGCTTTCTTT. Its protein is CASSIEEGREAFF.

This sequence joins TRBV7-2 and TRBJ1-2; 8 bases are a match to TRBD1. V dropped 0 bases and J dropped 5; count of bases not matched to a gene: 17. The CDR3 length is 19 residues. From germline, CDR1 is SGHTA and CDR2 FQGNSA. CDR3 amino acids: CASSLALRWAPGQEYGYTF. DNA for the CDR3: TGTGCCAGCAGCTTAGCCCTCCGATGGGCGCCGGGACAGGAGTATGGCTACACCTTC. Supplemented by reference TRBV7-2 and TRBJ1-2, the full variable domain reads GAGVSQSPSNKVTEKGKDVELRCDPISGHTALYWYRQSLGQGLEFLIYFQGNSAPDKSGLPSDRFSAERTGGSVSTLTIQRTQQEDSAVYLCASSLALRWAPGQEYGYTFGSGTRLTVV.

The gene calls are TRBV18 and TRBJ1-2, with TRBD1 matching over 8 bases. Per the germline V gene, CDR1 is KGHSH and CDR2 is LQKENI. V was pared by 6 bases and J by 4 bases, with 7 bases of the junction left unmatched. The length of the CDR3 is 14 residues. The CDR3 reads CASSPADRGYGYTF. The CDR3 nucleotides are TGTGCCAGCTCTCCTGCCGACAGGGGCTATGGCTACACCTTC.

The chain has TRBV27 and TRBJ1-2, with D possibly matching TRBD1 (5 bases). This CDR3 is 15 amino acids long. The V and J ends lost 0 bases and 3 bases respectively, with 11 bases between them. Germline V lookup: CDR1 MNHEY, CDR2 SMNVEV (reference sequence). CDR3 nucleotide sequence: TGTGCCAGCAGTTTATCGGCCGGGGGTGACTATGGCTACACCTTC. Translation: CASSLSAGGDYGYTF.

The chain recombines TRBV6-6 with TRBJ2-3; D is undetermined. V was clipped by 2 bases and J by 6 bases, with 9 bases between them. This CDR3 region has 13 residues. Per germline, CDR1 MNHNY and CDR2 SVGAGI (reference sequence). The DNA for the CDR3 is TGTGCCAGCAGTTACACTTACCCCGATACGCAGTATTTT. Protein: CASSYTYPDTQYF.

This rearrangement joins TRBV2 to TRBJ2-5, with D tentatively TRBD1 or TRBD2 (5 bases each). CDR3 length equals 11 residues. V shed 11 bases and J shed 2 bases, with 9 bases lying between them. Germline CDR1 reads SNHLY; CDR2 reads FYNNEI. CDR3 protein: CAGGPQETQYF. The CDR3 nucleotides are TGTGCCGGGGGACCGCAAGAGACCCAGTACTTC.

V is TRBV28 and J is TRBJ1-6; D is undetermined. The V gene lost 7 bases and the J gene lost 3 bases, with 10 bases spanning the gap. Germline values: CDR1 MDHEN, CDR2 SYDVKM. The CDR3 length is 14 residues. CDR3 sequence (DNA): TGTGCCAGCAATACAGAACTCTATAATTCACCCCTCCACTTT. It specifies CASNTELYNSPLHF. The whole variable domain, remainder taken from reference TRBV28 and TRBJ1-6, is DVKVTQSSRYLVKRTGEKVFLECVQDMDHENMFWYRQDPGLGLRLIYFSYDVKMKEKGDIPEGYSVSREKKERFSLILESASTNQTSMYLCASNTELYNSPLHFGNGTRLTVT.

This clone was counted only a few times. The gene calls are TRBV2 and TRBJ2-3, with TRBD2 identical over 11 bases. The CDR3 has 15 amino acids. Trimming at V came to 7 bases and at J to 1 base, leaving 4 bases not matched to a gene. Germline V gene sequence: CDR1 SNHLY, CDR2 FYNNEI. DNA for the CDR3: TGTGCCAGCACCGTACTAGCGGGAGGCACAGATACGCAGTATTTT. The encoded protein is CASTVLAGGTDTQYF.

This rearrangement joins TRBV9 to TRBJ2-1, with D perhaps TRBD2 (5 bases). The CDR3 covers 13 residues. Trimming shortened V by 1 base and J by 6 bases, and 8 bases separated the two germline ends. Per germline, CDR1 SGDLS and CDR2 YYNGEE. The CDR3: CASSVSEGNEQFF. CDR3 nucleotides: TGTGCCAGCAGCGTATCAGAGGGCAATGAGCAGTTCTTC.

V and J are TRBV19 and TRBJ2-5; no clear D. Germline CDR1 and CDR2: LNHDA and SQIVND (reference sequence). Trimming pared 6 bases from V and 2 bases from J, leaving 10 bases between. This CDR3 spans 13 amino acids. The CDR3 DNA reads TGTGCCAGTAGGGCAGAAGCTCAAGAGACCCAGTACTTC. It encodes CASRAEAQETQYF.

The chain combines TRBV7-6 with TRBJ1-5, with D hard to call. The V gene lost 5 bases and the J gene lost 4 bases, with 9 bases spanning the gap. CDR3 length: 13 residues. Germline V gene sequence: CDR1 SGHVS, CDR2 FNYEAQ. CDR3 in DNA: TGTGCCAGCAGCCCCCAGCAAAATCAGCCCCAGCATTTT. Translation: CASSPQQNQPQHF.

On this clone: The same CDR3 can be traced to other DNA sequences in this sample. The chain combines TRBV29-1 with TRBJ1-1; 9 bases agree with TRBD1. CDR3 length equals 13 residues. The trim removed 4 bases at V and 2 bases at J, leaving 2 bases unmatched. In germline, CDR1 is SQVTM, CDR2 ANQGSEA. The CDR3 region is CSVVGQGNTEAFF. CDR3 sequence (DNA): TGCAGCGTTGTGGGACAGGGAAACACTGAAGCTTTCTTT.

CDR3 protein: CASSLGQNNEKLFF. Here the CDR3 DNA reads TGCGCCAGCAGCTTAGGACAGAATAATGAAAAACTGTTTTTT. The rearrangement links TRBV5-1 to TRBJ1-4, with a tentative D call TRBD1 (6 bases). Germline values: CDR1 SGHRS, CDR2 YFSETQ. The CDR3 length is 14 residues. Trimming pared 2 bases from V and 4 bases from J, leaving 9 bases between.

This rearrangement joins TRBV6-1 to TRBJ1-6, with 10 bases that match TRBD1. This CDR3 has 15 residues. The junction had 0 bases not matched to a gene; V was cut back by 0 bases and J by 7 bases. Germline CDR1 is MNHNS and CDR2 is SASEGT. The CDR3: CASSEATGGNSPLHF. In nucleotides, the CDR3 is TGTGCCAGCAGTGAAGCGACAGGGGGCAATTCACCCCTCCACTTT.

This clone was seen once. V is TRBV7-9 and J is TRBJ2-2; 7 bases fit TRBD1. Germline trimming cut 5 bases from V and 3 bases from J; bases unmatched to any gene: 6. Per germline, CDR1 SEHNR and CDR2 FQNEAQ (reference sequence). The CDR3 totals 15 residues. CDR3 protein: CASSGRQGDTGELFF. The CDR3 nucleotides are TGTGCCAGCAGCGGGCGGCAGGGGGACACCGGGGAGCTGTTTTTT.

The rearrangement links TRBV4-3 to TRBJ1-2; the D is unclear. The V gene's germline CDR1 is LGHNA and CDR2 YSLEER. This CDR3 spans 12 amino acids. Between the trimmed V and J ends, which lost 0 bases and 8 bases, there was a span of 7 bases. The CDR3 here is CASSQDRVGYTF. CDR3 nucleotides: TGCGCCAGCAGCCAAGATCGGGTAGGCTACACCTTC.

V is TRBV14 and J is TRBJ2-1; maybe TRBD2 (6 bases). The CDR3 extends over 12 amino acids. Trimming pared 3 bases from V and 10 bases from J, leaving 10 bases between. CDR1 SGHDN and CDR2 FVKESK come from the germline V gene. CDR3 sequence reads: CASSQPGLEQFF. CDR3 DNA sequence: TGTGCCAGCAGCCAGCCAGGACTAGAGCAGTTCTTC.

V is TRBV6-2 or TRBV6-3 and J is TRBJ1-1; no definite D call. The V end lost 6 bases, the J end lost 4 bases, and 18 bases lay between the germline ends. The length of the CDR3 is 15 residues. Germline V CDR1 and CDR2: MNHEY, SVGEGT. The CDR3 here is CASSLSDTASTEAFF. CDR3 nucleotide sequence: TGTGCCAGCAGCCTATCCGACACCGCGAGCACTGAAGCTTTCTTT.

Of note for this clone: It may be a read error: a sequence one base away is much more abundant. This sample includes further DNA sequences coding for the same CDR3. The V and J genes are TRBV7-2 and TRBJ2-5; D unclear. Germline V gene lookup returns CDR1 SGHTA and CDR2 FQGNSA. The CDR3 totals 11 residues. The ends were cut back, 5 bases at V and 2 bases at J, with 3 bases in the middle. CDR3 residues: CASSPQETQYF. CDR3 bases: TGTGCCAGCAGCCCTCAAGAGACCCAGTACTTC.

The chain combines TRBV15 with TRBJ2-1, with TRBD2 identical over 8 bases. CDR3 length: 16 amino acids. CDR1 is LNHNV and CDR2 is YYDKDF in the germline V gene (reference sequence). Germline trimming cut 1 base from V and 4 bases from J; bases unmatched to any gene: 6. Here the CDR3 DNA reads TGTGCCACCAGCAGAGTTGAGCGGGAGTATTACAATGAGCAGTTCTTC. This codes for CATSRVEREYYNEQFF. The entire variable domain, with the rest obtained from reference TRBV15 and TRBJ2-1, is as follows: DAMVIQNPRYQVTQFGKPVTLSCSQTLNHNVMYWYQQKSSQAPKLLFHYYDKDFNNEADTPDNFQSRRPNTSFCFLDIRSPGLGDTAMYLCATSRVEREYYNEQFFGPGTRLTVL.

The chain joins TRBV5-1 to TRBJ2-3; TRBD2 matches 11 bases. The germline CDR1 and CDR2 sequences are SGHRS and YFSETQ. Trimming removed 7 bases from V and 4 bases from J; junction bases left unmatched: 5. This CDR3 contains 14 residues. The CDR3 sequence is CASATSGRADTQYF. CDR3 nucleotide sequence: TGCGCCAGCGCCACTAGCGGGAGAGCAGATACGCAGTATTTT.

This clone was seen only a few times. This chain links TRBV28 with TRBJ2-1; 9 nucleotides align to TRBD1. Germline lookup yields CDR1 MDHEN and CDR2 SYDVKM. The CDR3 is 16 residues long. J was trimmed by 5 bases and V by 4 bases; bases with no gene match: 9. The CDR3, as DNA: TGTGCCAGCAGTTCCACTTGGGGACAGGGCAACAATGAGCAGTTCTTC. Amino acids: CASSSTWGQGNNEQFF.

The V and J genes are TRBV5-1 and TRBJ2-5; unclear D gene. The CDR3 covers 13 residues. CDR1 is SGHRS and CDR2 is YFSETQ in the germline V gene. V lost 3 bases and J lost 1, with 7 bases in between. CDR3 residues: CASSSSFQETQYF. Written as DNA, the CDR3 is TGCGCCAGCAGCTCCTCTTTCCAAGAGACCCAGTACTTC.

The sample holds one count of this clone. This chain's CDR3 is CASSQETAGGYYNEQFF. As DNA, the CDR3 is TGTGCCAGCAGCCAAGAAACAGCGGGGGGTTACTACAATGAGCAGTTCTTC. This chain connects TRBV4-2 to TRBJ2-1, with TRBD2 matching over 9 bases. The CDR3 sequence is 17 residues long. Looked up from germline, CDR1 is LGHNA and CDR2 is YNFKEQ. After removal of 0 bases from V and 3 bases from J, the junction contained 6 bases not matched to a gene.

V and J are TRBV27 and TRBJ2-7, with D possibly matching TRBD2 (5 bases). The CDR3 contains 13 residues. V was trimmed by 8 bases and J by 7 bases, leaving 18 bases between them. Germline CDR1 and CDR2: MNHEY and SMNVEV (reference sequence). CDR3 in DNA: TGTGCCAGCGGCCGGGATTATGCTTATGAGCAGTACTTC. Translated, it gives CASGRDYAYEQYF.